Listed here is a single T cell receptor (beta chain). What it binds is unknown. These data come from a study of T cell responses to AZD1222 COVID-19 vaccine. General observations from the study: Following two doses of AZD1222, Spike-specific TCR breadth and depth rose. All repertoire sampling was performed exclusively after the peak T cell response.

Sequencing used immunoSEQ multiplex PCR; TCRdb keeps in-frame clones, though not all of them. The sample gives around 130,000 clones, approximately 83% of which show up once; about 8.6% is in the top ten. The TCR sequence derives from an adult in good health. The specimen was peripheral blood, collected on day 0 of AZD1222 vaccination.

CDR3 region: CASSLGLGQLQTQYF. CDR3 bases: TGTGCCAGCAGCTTGGGATTGGGACAGTTGCAGACCCAGTACTTC. The chain links TRBV5-5 to TRBJ2-5; 7 positions match TRBD1. CDR1 SGHKS and CDR2 YYEKEE come from the germline V gene (reference sequence). With 0 bases clipped from V and 6 bases from J, the junction kept 8 bases outside the gene matches. The CDR3 is 15 residues long.